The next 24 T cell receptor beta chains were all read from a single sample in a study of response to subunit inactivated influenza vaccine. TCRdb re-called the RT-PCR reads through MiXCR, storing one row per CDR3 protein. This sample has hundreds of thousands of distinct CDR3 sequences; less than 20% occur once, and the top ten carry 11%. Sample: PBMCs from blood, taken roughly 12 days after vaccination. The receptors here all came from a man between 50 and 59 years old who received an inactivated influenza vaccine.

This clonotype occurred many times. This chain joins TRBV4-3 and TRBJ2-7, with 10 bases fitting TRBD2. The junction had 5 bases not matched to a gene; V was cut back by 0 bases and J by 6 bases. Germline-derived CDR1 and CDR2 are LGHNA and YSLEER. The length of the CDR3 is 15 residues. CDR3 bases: TGCGCCAGCAGCCAAGATAGCAGCGGGAGGGGCGAGCAGTACTTC. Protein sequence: CASSQDSSGRGEQYF.

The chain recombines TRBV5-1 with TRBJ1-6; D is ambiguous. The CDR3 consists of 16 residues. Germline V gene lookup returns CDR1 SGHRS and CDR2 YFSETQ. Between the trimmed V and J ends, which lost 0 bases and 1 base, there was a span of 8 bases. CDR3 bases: TGCGCCAGCAGCTTGGATCTGGTTTCCTATAATTCACCCCTCCACTTT. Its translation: CASSLDLVSYNSPLHF.

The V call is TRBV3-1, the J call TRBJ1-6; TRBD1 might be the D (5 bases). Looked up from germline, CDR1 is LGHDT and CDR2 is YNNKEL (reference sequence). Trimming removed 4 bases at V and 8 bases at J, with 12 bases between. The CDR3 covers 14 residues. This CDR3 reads CASSLRATDSPLHF. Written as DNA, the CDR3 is TGTGCCAGCAGCCTCAGGGCGACGGATTCACCCCTCCACTTT.

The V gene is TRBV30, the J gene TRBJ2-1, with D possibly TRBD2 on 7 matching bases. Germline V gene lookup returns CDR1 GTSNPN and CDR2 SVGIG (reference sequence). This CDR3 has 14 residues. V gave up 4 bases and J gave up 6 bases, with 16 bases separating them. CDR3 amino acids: CAWIRGARGNEQFF. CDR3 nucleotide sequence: TGTGCCTGGATTCGGGGGGCACGGGGCAATGAGCAGTTCTTC.

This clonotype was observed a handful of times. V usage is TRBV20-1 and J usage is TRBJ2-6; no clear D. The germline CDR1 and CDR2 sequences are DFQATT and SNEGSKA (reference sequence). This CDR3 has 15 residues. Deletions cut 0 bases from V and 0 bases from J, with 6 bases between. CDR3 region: CSARDLSSGANVLTF. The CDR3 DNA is TGCAGTGCTAGAGATTTAAGCTCTGGGGCCAACGTCCTGACTTTC.

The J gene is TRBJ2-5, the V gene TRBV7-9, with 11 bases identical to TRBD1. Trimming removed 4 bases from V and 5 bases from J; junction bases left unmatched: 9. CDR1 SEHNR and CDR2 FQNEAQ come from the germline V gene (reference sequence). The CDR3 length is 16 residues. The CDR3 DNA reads TGTGCCAGCAGCTATGGACAGGGGGCGGAGGGGGAGACCCAGTACTTC. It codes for CASSYGQGAEGETQYF.

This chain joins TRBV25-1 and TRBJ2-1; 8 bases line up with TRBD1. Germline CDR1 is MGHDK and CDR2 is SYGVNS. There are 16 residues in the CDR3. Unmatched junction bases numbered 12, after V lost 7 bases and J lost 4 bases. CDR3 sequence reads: CASKSNTGGSYNEQFF. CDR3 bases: TGTGCCAGCAAGTCGAATACAGGGGGAAGTTACAATGAGCAGTTCTTC.

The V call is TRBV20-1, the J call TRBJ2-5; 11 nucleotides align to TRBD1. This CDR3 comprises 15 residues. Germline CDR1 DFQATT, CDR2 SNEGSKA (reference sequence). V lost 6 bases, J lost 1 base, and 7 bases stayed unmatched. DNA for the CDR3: TGCAGTGCAGGACCGGGACAGGGGGTCCAAGAGACCCAGTACTTC. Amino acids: CSAGPGQGVQETQYF.

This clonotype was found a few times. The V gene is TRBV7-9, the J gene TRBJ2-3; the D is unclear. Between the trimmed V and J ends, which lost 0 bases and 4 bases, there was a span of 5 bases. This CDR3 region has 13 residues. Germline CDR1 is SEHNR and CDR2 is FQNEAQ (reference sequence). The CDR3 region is CASSLALADTQYF. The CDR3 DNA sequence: TGTGCCAGCAGCTTAGCTCTCGCAGATACGCAGTATTTT.

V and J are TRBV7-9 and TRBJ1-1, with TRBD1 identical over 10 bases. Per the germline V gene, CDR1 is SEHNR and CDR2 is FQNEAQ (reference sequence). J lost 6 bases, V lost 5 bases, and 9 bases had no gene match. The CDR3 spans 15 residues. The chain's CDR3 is CASSDRDRGKAEAFF. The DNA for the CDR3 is TGTGCCAGCAGCGACCGGGACAGGGGTAAGGCTGAAGCTTTCTTT.

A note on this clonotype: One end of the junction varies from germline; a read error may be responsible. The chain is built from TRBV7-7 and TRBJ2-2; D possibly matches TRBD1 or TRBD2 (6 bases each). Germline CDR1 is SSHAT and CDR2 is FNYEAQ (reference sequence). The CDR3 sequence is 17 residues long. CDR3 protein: CASSPTRGLLSTGELFF. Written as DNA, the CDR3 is TGTGCTAGCAGCCCGACCCGGGGGCTTCTGAGTACCGGGGAGCTGTTTTTT.

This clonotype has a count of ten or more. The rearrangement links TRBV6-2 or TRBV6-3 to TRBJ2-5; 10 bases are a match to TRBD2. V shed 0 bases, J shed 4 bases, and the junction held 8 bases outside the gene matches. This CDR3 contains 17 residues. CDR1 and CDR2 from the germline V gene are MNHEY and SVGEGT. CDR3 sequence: CASSYSSLAGEVETQYF. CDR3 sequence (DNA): TGTGCCAGCAGTTACTCTTCCCTAGCGGGGGAGGTAGAGACCCAGTACTTC.

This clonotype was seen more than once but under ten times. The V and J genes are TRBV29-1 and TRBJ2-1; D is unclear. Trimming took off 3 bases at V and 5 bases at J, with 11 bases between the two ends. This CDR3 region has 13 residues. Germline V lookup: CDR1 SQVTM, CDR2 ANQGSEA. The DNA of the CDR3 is TGCAGCGTTGAGCCTGACTTGAACAATGAGCAGTTCTTC. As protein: CSVEPDLNNEQFF.

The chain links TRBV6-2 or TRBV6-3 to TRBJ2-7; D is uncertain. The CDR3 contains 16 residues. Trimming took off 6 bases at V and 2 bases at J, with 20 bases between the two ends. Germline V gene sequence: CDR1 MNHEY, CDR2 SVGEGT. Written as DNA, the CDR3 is TGTGCCAGCAGACAGCTCATCATACCCCAAGCCTACGAGCAGTACTTC. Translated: CASRQLIIPQAYEQYF.

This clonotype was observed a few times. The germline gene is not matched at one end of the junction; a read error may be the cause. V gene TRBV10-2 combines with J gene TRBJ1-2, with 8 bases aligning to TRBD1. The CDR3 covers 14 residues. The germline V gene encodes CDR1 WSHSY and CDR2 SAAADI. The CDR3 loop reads CASSPQGANNGYTF. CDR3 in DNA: TGCGCCAGCAGCCCCCAGGGGGCTAACAATGGCTACACCTTC.

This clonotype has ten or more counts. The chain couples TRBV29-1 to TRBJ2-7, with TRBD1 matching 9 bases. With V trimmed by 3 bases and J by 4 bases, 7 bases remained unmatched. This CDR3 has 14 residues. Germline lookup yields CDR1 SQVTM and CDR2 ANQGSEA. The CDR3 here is CSVDEQGAGYEQYF. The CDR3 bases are TGCAGCGTTGACGAACAGGGGGCCGGTTACGAGCAGTACTTC.

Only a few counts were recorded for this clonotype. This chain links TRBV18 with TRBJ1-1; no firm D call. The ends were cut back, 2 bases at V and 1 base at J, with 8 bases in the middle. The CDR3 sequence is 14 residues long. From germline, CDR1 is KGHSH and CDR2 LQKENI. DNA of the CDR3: TGTGCCAGCTCACCAGGGGTTGCGAACACTGAAGCTTTCTTT. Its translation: CASSPGVANTEAFF.

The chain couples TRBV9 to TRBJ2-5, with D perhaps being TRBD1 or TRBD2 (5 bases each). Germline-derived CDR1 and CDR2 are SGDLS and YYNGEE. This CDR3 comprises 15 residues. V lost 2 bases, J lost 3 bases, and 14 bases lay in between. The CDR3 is CASSVAGTEKETQYF. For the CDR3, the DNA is TGTGCCAGCAGCGTGGCCGGGACGGAGAAAGAGACCCAGTACTTC.

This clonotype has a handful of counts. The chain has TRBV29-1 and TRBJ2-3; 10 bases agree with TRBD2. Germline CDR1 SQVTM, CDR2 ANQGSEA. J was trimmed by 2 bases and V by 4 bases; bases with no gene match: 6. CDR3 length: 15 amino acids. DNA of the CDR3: TGCAGCGTTGGAGCGGGAGGGCAGGACACAGATACGCAGTATTTT. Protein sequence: CSVGAGGQDTDTQYF.

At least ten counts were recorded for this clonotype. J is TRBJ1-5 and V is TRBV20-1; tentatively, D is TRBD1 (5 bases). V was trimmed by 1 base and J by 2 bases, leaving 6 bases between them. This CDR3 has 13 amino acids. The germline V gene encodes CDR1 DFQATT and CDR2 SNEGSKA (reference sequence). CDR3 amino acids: CSARVQGNQPQHF. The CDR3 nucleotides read TGCAGTGCTAGAGTACAGGGCAATCAGCCCCAGCATTTT.

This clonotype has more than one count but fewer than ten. CDR3 amino acids: CASSLGLRTEAFF. The CDR3 DNA sequence: TGTGCCAGCAGTTTGGGGCTCAGGACTGAAGCTTTCTTT. The chain employs TRBV28 and TRBJ1-1; D is perhaps TRBD1 (5 bases). The CDR3 is made up of 13 amino acids. Germline V lookup: CDR1 MDHEN, CDR2 SYDVKM. Trimming removed 3 bases from V and 5 bases from J, with 10 bases in between.

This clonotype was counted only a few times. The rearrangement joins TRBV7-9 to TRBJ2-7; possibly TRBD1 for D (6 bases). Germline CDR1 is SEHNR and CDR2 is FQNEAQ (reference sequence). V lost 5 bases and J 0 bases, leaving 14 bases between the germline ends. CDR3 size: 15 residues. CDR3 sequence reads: CASSPLGGNSYEQYF. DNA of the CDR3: TGTGCCAGCAGCCCTTTAGGGGGAAACTCCTACGAGCAGTACTTC.

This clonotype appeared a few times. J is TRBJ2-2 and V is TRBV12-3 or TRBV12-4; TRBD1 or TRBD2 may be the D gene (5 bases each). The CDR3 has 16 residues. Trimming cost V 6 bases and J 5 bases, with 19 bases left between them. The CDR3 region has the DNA TGTGCCAGCAGCCTCCGGGACCCACGTATGACCGGGGAGCTGTTTTTT. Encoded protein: CASSLRDPRMTGELFF.

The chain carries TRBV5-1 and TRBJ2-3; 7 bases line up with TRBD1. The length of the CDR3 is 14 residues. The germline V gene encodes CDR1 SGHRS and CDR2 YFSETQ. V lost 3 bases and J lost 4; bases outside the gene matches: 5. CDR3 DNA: TGCGCCAGCAGCTCGACAGGGAGTCCAGATACGCAGTATTTT. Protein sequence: CASSSTGSPDTQYF. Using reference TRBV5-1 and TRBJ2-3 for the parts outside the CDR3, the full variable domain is KAGVTQTPRYLIKTRGQQVTLSCSPISGHRSVSWYQQTPGQGLQFLFEYFSETQRNKGNFPGRFSGRQFSNSRSEMNVSTLELGDSALYLCASSSTGSPDTQYFGPGTRLTVL.